These 2 T cell receptor beta chains were sequenced from one sample in a study of blood T cell repertoires in COVID-19. Profiled with immunoSEQ multiplex PCR; TCRdb holds only in-frame clones, not every one. The sample lists approximately 70,000 clones, more than 75% seen once, with 5.5% to 8.5% in the top ten. Sequencing was carried out using peripheral blood. These receptors all stem from a man aged 50 or older with active COVID-19.

J is TRBJ2-3 and V is TRBV7-3; D ambiguous. CDR1 SGHTA and CDR2 FQGTGA come from the germline V gene. The V end lost 4 bases, the J end lost 6 bases, and 8 bases lay between the germline ends. CDR3 size: 12 residues. Here the CDR3 reads CASSSSEDTQYF. Here the CDR3 DNA reads TGTGCCAGCAGCTCTAGTGAGGATACGCAGTATTTT.

V and J are TRBV6-2 or TRBV6-3 and TRBJ1-1; 7 bases line up with TRBD1. Trimming took 0 bases from V and 4 from J; bases not matched to a gene: 11. The germline V gene has CDR1 MNHEY and CDR2 SVGEGT. The CDR3 has 17 residues. This CDR3 reads CASSYSPGEEGATEAFF. Here the CDR3 DNA reads TGTGCCAGCAGTTACTCGCCAGGGGAGGAGGGGGCCACTGAAGCTTTCTTT.